The 27 T cell receptor beta chains in this list originate from one sample, sequenced in a study of regulatory T cells in long-lasting Graves disease (dated by TCRdb to the early 2020s). Libraries were prepared through multiplex PCR. Reads for this sample came from an Illumina HiSeq 4000. CDR3 regions were amplified by Arm-PCR with iRepertoire HTBI primers to construct TCR beta libraries. TCRdb passed the public sequencing reads through fastp at Q25 and MiXCR, retaining productive beta sequences. Duplicate CDR3 protein sequences are folded into a single record with the most common DNA and genes. A total of about 300,000 distinct CDR3 sequences appear in this sample, around 21% of them only once. The ten biggest clones cover roughly 56% of the sample. Read against the paper, the sample's time point label means: persistent/refractory GD, antithyroid drugs over 5 years with positive TRAb. For both TCR sequencing and RNA sequencing, RNA was extracted from PBMCs in TRIzol.

This material consisted of peripheral blood mononuclear cells (PBMCs), taken when the disease was refractory, from a patient treated with antithyroid drugs. These receptors originate from a female donor with Graves disease.

The genes are TRBV5-8 and TRBJ2-2; tentatively, D is TRBD1 or TRBD2 (5 bases each). The V gene's germline CDR1 is SGHTS and CDR2 YDEGEE. Trimming removed 0 bases from V and 3 bases from J, with 12 bases in between. This CDR3 spans 16 amino acids. The CDR3 sequence: CASSLVWGTDTGELFF. As DNA, the CDR3 is TGTGCCAGCAGCTTGGTTTGGGGGACGGACACCGGGGAGCTGTTTTTT. Using reference TRBV5-8 and TRBJ2-2 for the parts outside the CDR3, the full variable domain is EAGVTQSPTHLIKTRGQQATLRCSPISGHTSVYWYQQALGLGLQFLLWYDEGEERNRGNFPPRFSGRQFPNYSSELNVNALELEDSALYLCASSLVWGTDTGELFFGEGSRLTVL.

This clonotype was seen a single time. A much larger clonotype is one base distant, so this may be a read error. This sequence joins TRBV6-1 and TRBJ1-2, with D possibly matching TRBD1 (5 bases). CDR3 length: 15 residues. Germline loops: CDR1 MNHNS, CDR2 SASEGT. As DNA, the CDR3 is TGTGCCAGCAGCGTGGGGGTCGAGGCTAACTATGGCTGCACCTTC. Translated: CASSVGVEANYGCTF.

In this sample, this clonotype turned up many times. In nucleotides, the CDR3 is TGTGCCAGCAGTTCCCAGCGGGAGGGCCTGGAGGAAGAGACCCAGTACTTC. Encoded protein: CASSSQREGLEEETQYF. This rearrangement joins TRBV28 to TRBJ2-5; 10 bases line up with TRBD2. Germline-derived CDR1 and CDR2 are MDHEN and SYDVKM. This CDR3 comprises 17 residues. Germline trimming cut 4 bases from V and 3 bases from J; bases unmatched to any gene: 11.

V and J are TRBV27 and TRBJ1-5; a weak D match, TRBD1 (6 bases). This CDR3 comprises 14 residues. Trimming removed 6 bases at V and 7 bases at J, with 16 bases between. The V gene's germline CDR1 is MNHEY and CDR2 SMNVEV (reference sequence). This CDR3 is CASSPRGGRQPQHF. The CDR3 region has the DNA TGTGCCAGCAGCCCTAGAGGGGGGAGGCAGCCCCAGCATTTT.

The V call is TRBV6-1, the J call TRBJ1-1; no clear D gene. Trimming removed 6 bases from V and 6 bases from J, with 17 bases in between. CDR3 length: 14 amino acids. The germline V gene has CDR1 MNHNS and CDR2 SASEGT. This chain's CDR3 is CASRNTLGRAEAFF. The DNA for the CDR3 is TGTGCCAGCAGAAACACCCTGGGTAGGGCTGAAGCTTTCTTT.

In its sample, this clonotype was seen a few times. The CDR3 nucleotides read TGTGCCAGCAGCTCACAGGGGACCTACAATCAGCCCCAGCATTTT. Translating gives CASSSQGTYNQPQHF. The genes are TRBV5-5 and TRBJ1-5; 7 nucleotides line up with TRBD1. Per germline, CDR1 SGHKS and CDR2 YYEKEE (reference sequence). V dropped 3 bases and J dropped 3; count of bases not matched to a gene: 6. The CDR3 totals 15 residues.

The chain joins TRBV19 to TRBJ2-5; a possible D gene is TRBD2 (7 bases). V dropped 7 bases and J dropped 2 bases, with 11 bases sitting between them. CDR3 length: 13 residues. Germline V gives CDR1 LNHDA, CDR2 SQIVND (reference sequence). This CDR3 is CASKAGHQETQYF. Here the CDR3 DNA reads TGTGCCAGTAAAGCGGGACATCAAGAGACCCAGTACTTC.

This clonotype was found many times. The chain links TRBV12-3 or TRBV12-4 to TRBJ1-1; TRBD1 aligns across 8 bases. V lost 7 bases to trimming and J lost 4 bases; unmatched junction nucleotides: 5. The CDR3 runs to 13 residues. As DNA, the CDR3 is TGTGCCAGCACTACCGGACAGGGCACTGAAGCTTTCTTT. It encodes CASTTGQGTEAFF.

This clonotype was seen a single time. The chain joins TRBV5-1 to TRBJ2-5; D remains unclear. The CDR3 runs 13 residues. Germline assignment: CDR1 SGHRS and CDR2 YFSETQ. Trimming cost V 0 bases and J 4 bases, with 7 bases left between them. The CDR3 DNA reads as TGCGCCAGCAGCTTGGAAGTTAGAGAGACCCAGTACTTC. Translating gives CASSLEVRETQYF.

This chain uses TRBV11-2 with TRBJ2-3; D is ambiguous. The CDR3 consists of 13 residues. V was cut by 4 bases and J by 2 bases, with 7 bases left in between. CDR1 is SGHAT and CDR2 is FQNNGV in the germline V gene. CDR3 loop: CASSYHDTDTQYF. CDR3 DNA sequence: TGTGCCAGCAGCTATCACGACACAGATACGCAGTATTTT.

This clonotype was counted many times. The chain uses TRBV27 and TRBJ2-5; 8 positions agree with TRBD2. The junction had 10 bases not matched to a gene; V was cut back by 5 bases and J by 5 bases. CDR1 and CDR2 from the germline V gene are MNHEY and SMNVEV (reference sequence). CDR3 length: 15 residues. The chain's CDR3 is CASSTVAGREETQYF. The CDR3 nucleotides are TGTGCCAGCAGTACCGTAGCGGGGCGGGAGGAGACCCAGTACTTC.

This chain links TRBV7-2 with TRBJ1-6; D remains unclear. Germline CDR1 SGHTA, CDR2 FQGNSA. The CDR3 loop spans 16 amino acids. V lost 1 base to trimming and J lost 2 bases, with 9 bases between them. For the CDR3, the DNA is TGTGCCAGCAGCTTAGGGACGGAGACCTATAATTCACCCCTCCACTTT. Encoded protein: CASSLGTETYNSPLHF.

The table lists this clonotype with many counts. The rearrangement links TRBV7-3 to TRBJ1-1; TRBD1 aligns across 8 bases. V was clipped by 1 base and J by 4 bases; unmatched bases: 2. Germline V lookup: CDR1 SGHTA, CDR2 FQGTGA. The length of the CDR3 is 14 residues. CDR3 residues: CASSLSGTGTEAFF. In DNA form, the CDR3 reads TGTGCCAGCAGCTTAAGTGGGACAGGCACTGAAGCTTTCTTT.

The sample holds many counts of this clonotype. The V call is TRBV7-8, the J call TRBJ1-1, with 7 bases lining up with TRBD1. Germline V gene sequence: CDR1 SGHVS, CDR2 FQNEAQ. This CDR3 contains 15 residues. Losses at the gene ends were 4 bases for V and 3 bases for J; bases not matched to a gene: 8. CDR3 residues: CASSSGQVGYTEAFF. Here the CDR3 DNA reads TGTGCCAGCAGCTCAGGACAGGTGGGGTACACTGAAGCTTTCTTT.

This clonotype has ten or more counts. The chain combines TRBV6-1 with TRBJ2-7; the D gene is possibly TRBD2 (7 bases). Deletions cut 8 bases from V and 1 base from J, with 18 bases between. The CDR3 spans 15 residues. Germline CDR1 and CDR2: MNHNS and SASEGT. This CDR3 is CASGRGGKFSYEQYF. The CDR3 DNA reads as TGTGCCAGCGGGAGGGGGGGAAAGTTTTCCTACGAGCAGTACTTC.

CDR3 region: CASSLRVGEQYF. The CDR3 nucleotides are TGTGCCAGCAGTTTACGAGTGGGGGAGCAGTACTTC. The J gene is TRBJ2-7, the V gene TRBV12-3 or TRBV12-4; no clear D gene. Trimming stripped 2 bases from V and 7 bases from J, with 9 bases between. The CDR3 runs 12 residues.

This chain links TRBV9 with TRBJ2-5; 9 nucleotides match TRBD2. The J call may be incorrect, as the DNA end agrees better with TRBJ2-1. This CDR3 spans 15 amino acids. Germline V gene lookup returns CDR1 SGDLS and CDR2 YYNGEE. CDR3 amino acids: CASSPSGRHYNEQFF. As DNA, the CDR3 is TGTGCCAGCAGCCCGAGCGGGAGGCATTACAATGAGCAGTTCTTC.

The sample holds a few counts of this clonotype. V is TRBV12-3 or TRBV12-4 and J is TRBJ2-7; D not certain. The CDR3 extends over 15 amino acids. The V gene lost 3 bases and the J gene lost 1 base, with 13 bases spanning the gap. In nucleotides, the CDR3 is TGTGCCAGCAGTTTGCGATTTGGCGGATCCTACGAGCAGTACTTC. It codes for CASSLRFGGSYEQYF.

This clonotype was observed many times. This chain connects TRBV28 to TRBJ2-5; tentative D call: TRBD1 (6 bases). The CDR3 sequence is 16 residues long. V shed 2 bases and J shed 2 bases, with 15 bases lying between them. Per the germline V gene, CDR1 is MDHEN and CDR2 is SYDVKM. The CDR3 protein is CASSLGFRGAQETQYF. The DNA for the CDR3 is TGTGCCAGCAGTTTAGGTTTCAGGGGCGCGCAAGAGACCCAGTACTTC.

The J gene is TRBJ1-4, the V gene TRBV28; 8 bases match TRBD1. Germline CDR1 MDHEN, CDR2 SYDVKM. This CDR3 spans 14 amino acids. V lost 3 bases to trimming and J lost 11 bases; unmatched junction nucleotides: 8. The CDR3 region has the DNA TGTGCCAGCAGTTTCCCGGGACAGGATCGGAAACTGTTTTTT. This sequence encodes CASSFPGQDRKLFF.

This clonotype occurred a few times. The chain joins TRBV5-1 to TRBJ1-2; no reliable D call. Germline V gives CDR1 SGHRS, CDR2 YFSETQ. The CDR3 loop spans 11 amino acids. V was trimmed by 4 bases and J by 8 bases, leaving 9 bases between them. CDR3 loop: CASSGRGGYTF. DNA of the CDR3: TGCGCCAGCAGCGGACGCGGCGGCTACACCTTC.

The chain uses TRBV7-8 and TRBJ1-4, with a possible D match to TRBD1 (6 bases). With 5 bases removed from V and 6 bases from J, the gap between germline ends came to 13 bases. This CDR3 spans 14 amino acids. CDR1 is SGHVS, CDR2 FQNEAQ, per germline. The CDR3: CASSLRDTDEKLFF. CDR3 DNA: TGTGCCAGCAGCCTCCGGGACACGGATGAAAAACTGTTTTTT.

The genes are TRBV4-1 and TRBJ2-2; D might be TRBD1 or TRBD2, each matching 5 bases. The CDR3 sequence is 17 residues long. The V and J ends lost 0 bases and 5 bases respectively, with 16 bases between them. Germline V gene lookup returns CDR1 MGHRA and CDR2 YSYEKL. CDR3 region: CASSQEFTGTLTGELFF. CDR3 DNA sequence: TGCGCCAGCAGCCAAGAATTTACGGGGACCTTAACCGGGGAGCTGTTTTTT.

The gene calls are TRBV6-2 or TRBV6-3 and TRBJ2-7, with D unresolved. This CDR3 region has 12 residues. The V end lost 5 bases, the J end lost 5 bases, and 10 bases lay between the germline ends. Germline V lookup: CDR1 MNHEY, CDR2 SVGEGT. CDR3 DNA: TGTGCCAGCAGTGACGGATGGGACGAGCAGTACTTC. Translated, it gives CASSDGWDEQYF.

The rearrangement links TRBV24-1 to TRBJ2-7; D is unresolved. CDR3 size: 11 residues. Germline V lookup: CDR1 KGHDR, CDR2 SFDVKD. Trimming left V 3 bases short and J 6 bases short, with 5 bases between. The CDR3 DNA reads as TGTGCCACCAGTGATGACGTCGAGCAGTACTTC. Translating gives CATSDDVEQYF.

This clonotype turned up a few times. This sequence joins TRBV19 and TRBJ1-1, with unresolved D. CDR3 size: 13 residues. The V gene lost 10 bases and the J gene lost 0 bases, with 12 bases spanning the gap. Per the germline V gene, CDR1 is LNHDA and CDR2 is SQIVND (reference sequence). The CDR3 loop reads CATSTTMNTEAFF. CDR3 nucleotides: TGTGCCACCTCGACAACCATGAACACTGAAGCTTTCTTT.

The chain is built from TRBV7-2 and TRBJ1-2; 9 nucleotides agree with TRBD1. This CDR3 is 13 amino acids long. Trimming removed 4 bases from V and 8 bases from J; junction bases left unmatched: 5. The germline CDR1 and CDR2 sequences are SGHTA and FQGNSA. The CDR3 nucleotides read TGTGCCAGCAGCTACGGACAGGGGTTCGGCTACACCTTC. Its translation is CASSYGQGFGYTF. The full variable domain, with the rest looked up from reference TRBV7-2 and TRBJ1-2, is GAGVSQSPSNKVTEKGKDVELRCDPISGHTALYWYRQSLGQGLEFLIYFQGNSAPDKSGLPSDRFSAERTGGSVSTLTIQRTQQEDSAVYLCASSYGQGFGYTFGSGTRLTVV.